One TCR beta chain is described in this entry. These data are taken from a study of blood T cells in healthy people across ages. A second PCR of 7 to 11 cycles used a sample-barcoded 5' primer and a J-beta primer mix. Via MiXCR, TCRdb re-called the 5' RACE reads, giving one row per CDR3 protein. The sample holds some 760,000 distinct CDR3 sequences, approximately 25% seen once. These same records also appear under a second study, on T cells of mothers and their children.

The clonotype originates from a boy aged 10-17 years in good health. The specimen sequenced was blood.

This CDR3 reads CASSLAAAGNSYEQYF. DNA of the CDR3: TGTGCCAGCAGCTTAGCGGCCGCAGGCAACTCCTACGAGCAGTACTTC. The rearrangement joins TRBV7-2 to TRBJ2-7; D is uncertain. Trimming took off 0 bases at V and 0 bases at J, with 12 bases between the two ends. The CDR3 sequence is 16 residues long. Per germline, CDR1 SGHTA and CDR2 FQGNSA.